Included here is one T cell receptor (beta chain) sequence, with context. The data derive from a study of blood T cell repertoires in COVID-19. On the study more broadly: COVID-19 samples collected from the United States, Italy and Spain covered acute and convalescent phases.

Original processing methods: Reference gene primer amplification in the assay estimated nucleated cell counts. Sequencing used immunoSEQ multiplex PCR; TCRdb keeps in-frame clones, though not all of them. For V, J and clone size, that table is used; D and trimming come from the DNA. This table holds 170,000 or so clones, 70% to 90% found once. The CDR3 totals 13 residues. CDR1 and CDR2 from the germline V gene are MDHEN and SYDVKM. Trimming took off 1 base at V and 6 bases at J, with 9 bases between the two ends. Specimen: peripheral blood. The chain combines TRBV28 with TRBJ1-2; D is perhaps TRBD1 (6 bases). The clonotype was recovered from a man aged 40-55 years with active or convalescent COVID-19. CDR3 coding DNA: TGTGCCAGCAGTTTATCTGGGGGCGATGGCTACACCTTC. Translating gives CASSLSGGDGYTF.